Below, 24 T cell receptor beta chains from the same sample are listed, as sequenced in a study of OX40 agonist ivuxolimab in advanced cancers. Method: immunoSEQ multiplex PCR; TCRdb's copy keeps in-frame clones and lacks some. The top ten clones hold approximately 2% of a sample with just over 50,000 clones, over 65% of them seen once. The specimen comprised CD4+ or CD8+ T cells sorted from blood, sampled in a trial of the OX40 agonist ivuxolimab. These receptors originate from an adult with an advanced solid tumor such as melanoma, head and neck, liver or kidney cancer.

The chain recombines TRBV2 with TRBJ2-3, with TRBD2 identical over 12 bases. V dropped 0 bases and J dropped 3; count of bases not matched to a gene: 4. CDR1 is SNHLY, CDR2 FYNNEI, per germline. This CDR3 is built from 17 residues. The CDR3 DNA is TGTGCCAGCAGTGAAGCTAGGCTAGCGGGAGGGACAGATACGCAGTATTTT. This translates into CASSEARLAGGTDTQYF.

J is TRBJ1-1 and V is TRBV19; D unresolved. The CDR3 has 14 residues. CDR1 is LNHDA and CDR2 is SQIVND in the germline V gene (reference sequence). Between the trimmed V and J ends, which lost 2 bases and 0 bases, there was a span of 7 bases. The DNA of the CDR3 is TGTGCCAGTAGTATAAGCGCGCTGAACACTGAAGCTTTCTTT. Protein sequence: CASSISALNTEAFF.

This sequence joins TRBV13 and TRBJ1-1; no firm D call. CDR1 is PRHDT, CDR2 FYEKMQ, per germline (reference sequence). The CDR3 totals 14 residues. V was shortened by 5 bases and J by 1 base, with 11 bases between the two germline ends. CDR3 residues: CASSPYWGNTEAFF. The DNA for the CDR3 is TGTGCCAGCAGCCCATACTGGGGGAACACTGAAGCTTTCTTT.

This chain uses TRBV14 with TRBJ2-3; D remains unclear. Trimming removed 2 bases at V and 2 bases at J, with 17 bases between. This CDR3 has 17 residues. In germline, CDR1 is SGHDN, CDR2 FVKESK. CDR3 protein: CASSQRVWRGHTDTQYF. The DNA for the CDR3 is TGTGCCAGCAGCCAAAGGGTATGGAGAGGTCACACAGATACGCAGTATTTT. Looking up the rest from reference TRBV14 and TRBJ2-3 gives the full variable domain: EAGVTQFPSHSVIEKGQTVTLRCDPISGHDNLYWYRRVMGKEIKFLLHFVKESKQDESGMPNNRFLAERTGGTYSTLKVQPAELEDSGVYFCASSQRVWRGHTDTQYFGPGTRLTVL.

The chain couples TRBV5-8 to TRBJ2-5; D ambiguous. This CDR3 is built from 11 residues. Trimming shortened V by 1 base and J by 2 bases, and 0 bases separated the two germline ends. Germline values: CDR1 SGHTS, CDR2 YDEGEE. Here the CDR3 DNA reads TGTGCCAGCAGCTTGCAAGAGACCCAGTACTTC. Its protein is CASSLQETQYF.

The chain uses TRBV19 and TRBJ2-1; TRBD2 matches 16 bases. The J segment lost 14 bases and the V segment lost 10 bases, leaving 11 bases of the junction unmatched. Germline CDR1 reads LNHDA; CDR2 reads SQIVND (reference sequence). The CDR3 is 14 amino acids. CDR3: CATAPGLAGGTKFF. CDR3 nucleotide sequence: TGTGCCACGGCGCCGGGACTAGCGGGAGGGACGAAGTTCTTC.

CDR3 in amino acids: CSVGTFGKLNTEAFF. CDR3 DNA: TGCAGCGTCGGGACATTCGGAAAGCTGAACACTGAAGCTTTCTTT. The chain has TRBV29-1 and TRBJ1-1; a weak D match, TRBD1 (6 bases). V gave up 6 bases and J gave up 0 bases, with 17 bases separating them. Germline-derived CDR1 and CDR2 are SQVTM and ANQGSEA. The CDR3 is made up of 15 amino acids. The variable domain in full, with the rest retrieved from reference TRBV29-1 and TRBJ1-1, is SAVISQKPSRDICQRGTSLTIQCQVDSQVTMMFWYRQQPGQSLTLIATANQGSEATYESGFVIDKFPISRPNLTFSTLTVSNMSPEDSSIYLCSVGTFGKLNTEAFFGQGTRLTVV.

The CDR3 DNA is TGTGCCAGCAGTGAACAAACCGCCCCCTTTGAGCAGTTCTTC. Protein product: CASSEQTAPFEQFF. The rearrangement links TRBV2 to TRBJ2-1; D is ambiguous. The germline V gene has CDR1 SNHLY and CDR2 FYNNEI. The CDR3 is 14 residues long. V shed 2 bases and J shed 9 bases, with 14 bases lying between them.

The chain uses TRBV2 and TRBJ2-3; 7 positions match TRBD2. Trimming cost V 7 bases and J 0 bases; bases outside gene matches: 7. Germline CDR1 and CDR2: SNHLY and FYNNEI. CDR3 length: 15 amino acids. The CDR3 bases are TGTGCCAGCACTTTCAGCGGGGATAGCACAGATACGCAGTATTTT. Protein: CASTFSGDSTDTQYF.

A word on this clone: Mismatch with germline at one junction end may stem from a read error. Other DNA sequences in the sample encode the same CDR3. The J gene is TRBJ1-1, the V gene TRBV6-1; TRBD1 matches 7 bases. Germline V CDR1 and CDR2: MNHNS, SASEGT. This CDR3 spans 14 amino acids. CDR3 nucleotide sequence: TGTGCCAGCAGAGACCAGGGGGATAGGCCCGAAGCTTTCTTC. As protein: CASRDQGDRPEAFF.

The V and J genes are TRBV7-2 and TRBJ2-5; D unresolved. The CDR3 runs 12 residues. Germline loops: CDR1 SGHTA, CDR2 FQGNSA. V lost 3 bases and J 5 bases, leaving 7 bases between the germline ends. This chain's CDR3 is CASSLGMETQYF. CDR3 DNA sequence: TGTGCCAGCAGCTTGGGGATGGAGACCCAGTACTTC.

This chain joins TRBV7-9 and TRBJ2-3; TRBD2 might be the D (5 bases). In germline, CDR1 is SEHNR, CDR2 FQNEAQ (reference sequence). V lost 4 bases and J lost 4, with 15 bases in between. There are 15 residues in the CDR3. CDR3 residues: CASSSSSTSSDTQYF. DNA for the CDR3: TGTGCCAGCAGCTCGTCCTCAACTAGTTCAGATACGCAGTATTTT.

The CDR3 DNA is TGTGCCAGCAGCGAGGTCGGCGGGACTAGCACAGATACGCAGTATTTT. Translated: CASSEVGGTSTDTQYF. V usage is TRBV7-3 and J usage is TRBJ2-3; tentatively, D is TRBD2 (6 bases). CDR3 length equals 16 residues. Trimming removed 5 bases from V and 0 bases from J, with 15 bases in between. Per germline, CDR1 SGHTA and CDR2 FQGTGA.

J is TRBJ1-5 and V is TRBV19; D is uncertain. The CDR3 spans 14 residues. CDR1 and CDR2 (germline): LNHDA, SQIVND (reference sequence). V lost 7 bases and J 3 bases, leaving 13 bases between the germline ends. CDR3 loop: CASKHKVDNQPQHF. CDR3 sequence (DNA): TGTGCCAGTAAACATAAGGTTGACAATCAGCCCCAGCATTTT. Full variable domain (remainder filled in from reference TRBV19 and TRBJ1-5): DGGITQSPKYLFRKEGQNVTLSCEQNLNHDAMYWYRQDPGQGLRLIYYSQIVNDFQKGDIAEGYSVSREKKESFPLTVTSAQKNPTAFYLCASKHKVDNQPQHFGDGTRLSIL.

The chain has TRBV1 and TRBJ1-6; the table's D call, TRBD1, has no DNA check behind it. TRBV1 is labeled a pseudogene. The CDR3 covers 17 residues. In nucleotides, the CDR3 is TGCACCAGCAGCCCTCTCTACAGGGGGCCAGTCAATTCACCCCTCCACTTT. Translation gives CTSSPLYRGPVNSPLHF.

The chain carries TRBV28 and TRBJ2-3; D gene ambiguous. Deletions cut 3 bases from V and 3 bases from J, with 10 bases between. The CDR3 is 14 residues long. Germline V lookup: CDR1 MDHEN, CDR2 SYDVKM. This CDR3 is CASSFSGGTDTQYF. CDR3 sequence (DNA): TGTGCCAGCAGTTTCAGTGGTGGGACAGATACGCAGTATTTT.

The rearrangement uses TRBV7-8 and TRBJ2-1; D is unclear. The V gene lost 1 base and the J gene lost 8 bases, with 18 bases spanning the gap. This CDR3 is 16 amino acids long. Germline loops: CDR1 SGHVS, CDR2 FQNEAQ. CDR3 sequence reads: CASSLGSLLFFDEQFF. In nucleotides, the CDR3 is TGTGCCAGCAGCTTAGGTAGCCTACTTTTTTTCGATGAGCAGTTCTTC.

The CDR3: CASSEAAGTGPYEQYF. DNA for the CDR3: TGTGCCAGCAGTGAAGCCGCGGGAACAGGCCCCTACGAGCAGTACTTC. The chain has TRBV6-1 and TRBJ2-7; TRBD2 is a possible D gene (6 bases). V gave up 0 bases and J gave up 2 bases, with 14 bases separating them. Germline V gene lookup returns CDR1 MNHNS and CDR2 SASEGT. The CDR3 has 16 residues.

The CDR3 region has the DNA TGTGCCAGCAGCTCCCGGTTCGGGGGTTATTCGGACTATGGCTACACCTTC. It encodes CASSSRFGGYSDYGYTF. The V gene is TRBV5-5, the J gene TRBJ1-2; TRBD1 might be the D (5 bases). The CDR3 has 17 amino acids. Germline V lookup: CDR1 SGHKS, CDR2 YYEKEE (reference sequence). Trimming took off 3 bases at V and 3 bases at J, with 21 bases between the two ends.

The chain recombines TRBV18 with TRBJ2-7; the match to TRBD1 covers 8 bases. CDR3 size: 15 residues. Trimming cost V 6 bases and J 7 bases; bases outside gene matches: 14. CDR1 is KGHSH, CDR2 LQKENI, per germline. The CDR3 spells CASSLSGGQWVEQYF. In DNA form, the CDR3 reads TGTGCCAGCTCCCTTTCAGGGGGCCAGTGGGTGGAGCAGTACTTC.

This chain uses TRBV20-1 with TRBJ1-1; tentative D call: TRBD1 (5 bases). Trimming stripped 7 bases from V and 10 bases from J, with 16 bases between. Germline lookup yields CDR1 DFQATT and CDR2 SNEGSKA (reference sequence). CDR3 length equals 11 residues. CDR3 residues: CSVQIRQGAFF. Written as DNA, the CDR3 is TGCAGTGTTCAAATTCGGCAGGGAGCTTTCTTT.

V and J are TRBV29-1 and TRBJ1-1; unclear D gene. CDR3 size: 10 residues. V was cut by 3 bases and J by 8 bases, with 7 bases left in between. Germline V gene lookup returns CDR1 SQVTM and CDR2 ANQGSEA. CDR3: CSVDRTEAFF. In nucleotides, the CDR3 is TGCAGCGTTGATAGAACAGAAGCTTTCTTT.

This rearrangement joins TRBV29-1 to TRBJ1-3; tentative D call: TRBD1 (5 bases). Trimming left V 5 bases short and J 0 bases short, with 20 bases between. Germline V gene data show CDR1 as SQVTM and CDR2 as ANQGSEA. The CDR3 sequence is 17 residues long. This CDR3 is CSVQLTVGGSSGNTIYF. The CDR3 bases are TGCAGCGTTCAATTGACGGTCGGGGGGAGCTCTGGAAACACCATATATTTT.

The chain uses TRBV6-6 and TRBJ2-5; TRBD2 agrees at 12 bases. V was pared by 6 bases and J by 4 bases, with 0 bases of the junction left unmatched. Germline V CDR1 and CDR2: MNHNY, SVGAGI (reference sequence). The CDR3 totals 13 residues. The CDR3: CASRLAGGETQYF. The CDR3 coding sequence is TGTGCCAGCAGACTAGCGGGAGGAGAGACCCAGTACTTC.